This TCR beta chain was profiled in a study of identical twins. Regarding the study as a whole: Insertions were reduced in abundant cord blood beta clonotypes but not in memory repertoires.

V dropped 5 bases and J dropped 3 bases, with 15 bases sitting between them. This CDR3 spans 15 amino acids. Germline V gene sequence: CDR1 MNHEY, CDR2 SMNVEV (reference sequence). On this clonotype: Its antigen is still unknown.

TCRdb fed the 5' RACE reads into MiXCR, producing one record per CDR3 protein. Here the sample spans some 790,000 distinct CDR3 sequences, 15% to 20% being singletons. This sample also appeared in a second study, on T cells expressing NK-cell markers. That report notes: Dominant NKG2C+ clonotype frequencies of roughly 1.0-7.5% of CD8+ T cells were measured in a handful of donors.

The sample consisted of PBMCs. This receptor was obtained from a young woman in good health. The chain links TRBV27 to TRBJ2-3; no clear D gene. This chain's CDR3 is CASSGFRARTDTQYF. CDR3 DNA sequence: TGTGCCAGCAGTGGGTTTCGGGCGCGAACAGATACGCAGTATTTT.